The clone carrying this T cell receptor (beta chain) was seen a few times. Antigen specificity is unknown. The germline gene is not matched at one end of the junction; a read error may be the cause. This specimen comes from a study of identical twins. Study conclusions and caveats: Zero-insertion analyses could be partly confounded by invariant MAIT and iNKT cells.

Healthy Caucasian individuals made up all the donors. CDR3 length equals 11 residues. CDR1 and CDR2 from the germline V gene are SQVTM and ANQGSEA. A template switching step contributed a universal primer site, while unique molecular identifiers were present in the cDNA. TCRdb itself ran the 5' RACE reads through MiXCR, one entry per CDR3 protein. The sample comprises approximately 680,000 distinct CDR3 sequences, about 7% of which are singletons, and roughly 1.5% rests with the top ten. The data were also submitted as part of a second study, on yellow fever vaccine responses in identical twins. That source reports: Reportedly, the T cell response mounted by twins to vaccine seemed partly convergent, partly personalized.

The chain couples TRBV29-1 to TRBJ1-1, with D unclear. This TCR was sampled from a woman aged 18-29 years in good health. The specimen was PBMCs. The CDR3 DNA follows: TGCAGCGTCCTGACGGACTTTGAAACTTTCTTT. It is translated as CSVLTDFETFF.